This T cell receptor beta chain stems from a study of Ad26.COV2.S vaccination and SARS-CoV-2 variants. Study-wide context: The vaccine Ad26.COV2.S was put into the muscle once, or twice with 56 days between.

The method was immunoSEQ multiplex PCR; TCRdb's version includes in-frame clones alone and lacks a portion of them. The repertoire holds about half a million clones, with 80% to 90% as singletons. Treatment indicated: roughly 18 received Ad26.COV2.S at low or high dose, single or two shots; a few received placebo; per-sample allocation not given. It was on day 63 after the first vaccine or placebo injection that samples were taken. V shed 0 bases, J shed 4 bases, and the junction held 4 bases outside the gene matches. Germline CDR1 MNHNY, CDR2 SVGAGI (reference sequence). The CDR3 is 15 residues long.

The sample consisted of peripheral blood, taken in a trial of Ad26.COV2.S vaccine versus placebo. This TCR was recovered from a person aged 18-65 years who received the Ad26.COV2.S COVID-19 vaccine or a placebo. The V and J genes are TRBV6-6 and TRBJ2-7; 9 positions match TRBD2. In DNA form, the CDR3 reads TGTGCCAGCAGTTACTCGCGCGGGAGGGCGTACGAGCAGTACTTC. Protein: CASSYSRGRAYEQYF.